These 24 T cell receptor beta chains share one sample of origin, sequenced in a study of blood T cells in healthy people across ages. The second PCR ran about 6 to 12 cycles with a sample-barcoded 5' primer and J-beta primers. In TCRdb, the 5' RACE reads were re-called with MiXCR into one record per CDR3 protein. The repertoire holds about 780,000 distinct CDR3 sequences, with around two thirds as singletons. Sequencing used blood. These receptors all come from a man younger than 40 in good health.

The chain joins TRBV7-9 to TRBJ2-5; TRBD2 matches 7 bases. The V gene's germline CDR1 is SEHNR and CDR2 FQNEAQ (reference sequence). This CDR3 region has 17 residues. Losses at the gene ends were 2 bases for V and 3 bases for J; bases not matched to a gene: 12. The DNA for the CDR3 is TGTGCCAGCAGCTTACCCAACCCCCACAGCGGGGAAGAGACCCAGTACTTC. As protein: CASSLPNPHSGEETQYF.

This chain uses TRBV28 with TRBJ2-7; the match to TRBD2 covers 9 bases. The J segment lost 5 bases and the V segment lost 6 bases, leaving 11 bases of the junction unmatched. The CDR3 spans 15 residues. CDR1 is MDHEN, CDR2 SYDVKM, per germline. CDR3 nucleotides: TGTGCCAGCAGCCTCCTTTCAGCGGGGGGAGACGAGCAGTACTTC. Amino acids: CASSLLSAGGDEQYF.

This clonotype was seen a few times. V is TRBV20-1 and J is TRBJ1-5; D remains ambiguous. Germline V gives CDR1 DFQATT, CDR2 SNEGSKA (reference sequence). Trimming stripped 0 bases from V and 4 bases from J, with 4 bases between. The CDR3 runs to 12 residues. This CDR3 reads CSARENNQPQHF. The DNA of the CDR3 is TGCAGTGCTAGAGAGAATAATCAGCCCCAGCATTTT.

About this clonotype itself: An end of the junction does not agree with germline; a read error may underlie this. CDR3 residues: CASSPQDGRDEQYF. The CDR3 DNA sequence: TGTGCTAGCAGCCCGCAAGACGGCCGGGACGAGCAGTACTTC. V usage is TRBV7-2 and J usage is TRBJ2-7; D is unclear. Germline V lookup: CDR1 SGHTA, CDR2 FQGNSA. This CDR3 comprises 14 residues.

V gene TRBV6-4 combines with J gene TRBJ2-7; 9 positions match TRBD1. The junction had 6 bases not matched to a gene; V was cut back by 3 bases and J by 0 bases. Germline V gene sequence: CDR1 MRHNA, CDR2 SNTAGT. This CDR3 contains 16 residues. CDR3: CASSEIWTGVSYEQYF. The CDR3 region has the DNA TGTGCCAGCAGTGAAATCTGGACAGGGGTCTCCTACGAGCAGTACTTC.

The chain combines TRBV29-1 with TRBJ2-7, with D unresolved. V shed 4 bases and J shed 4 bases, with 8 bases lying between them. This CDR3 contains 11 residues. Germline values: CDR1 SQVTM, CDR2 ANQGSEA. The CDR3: CSVVSQYEQYF. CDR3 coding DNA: TGCAGCGTTGTATCGCAATACGAGCAGTACTTC.

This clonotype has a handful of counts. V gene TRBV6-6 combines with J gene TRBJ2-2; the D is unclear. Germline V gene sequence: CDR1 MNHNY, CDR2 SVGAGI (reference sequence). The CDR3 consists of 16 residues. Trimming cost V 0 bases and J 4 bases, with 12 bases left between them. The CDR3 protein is CASSYSPGGFTGELFF. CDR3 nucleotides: TGTGCCAGCAGTTACTCCCCCGGCGGTTTCACCGGGGAGCTGTTTTTT.

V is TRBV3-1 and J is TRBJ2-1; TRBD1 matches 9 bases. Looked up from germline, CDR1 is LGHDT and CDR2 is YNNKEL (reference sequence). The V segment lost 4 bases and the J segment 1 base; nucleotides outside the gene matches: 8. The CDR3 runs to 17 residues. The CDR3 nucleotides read TGTGCCAGCAGCCCTAAAAGGGGACAGGGATCCTACAATGAGCAGTTCTTC. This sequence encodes CASSPKRGQGSYNEQFF.

The CDR3 reads CASSQDSSGGFNEQFF. In DNA form, the CDR3 reads TGTGCCAGCAGCCAAGATAGTAGCGGGGGTTTCAATGAGCAGTTCTTC. V and J are TRBV4-2 and TRBJ2-1, with 9 nucleotides matching TRBD2. The CDR3 covers 16 residues. The germline V gene encodes CDR1 LGHNA and CDR2 YNFKEQ. Trimming cost V 0 bases and J 6 bases; bases outside gene matches: 6.

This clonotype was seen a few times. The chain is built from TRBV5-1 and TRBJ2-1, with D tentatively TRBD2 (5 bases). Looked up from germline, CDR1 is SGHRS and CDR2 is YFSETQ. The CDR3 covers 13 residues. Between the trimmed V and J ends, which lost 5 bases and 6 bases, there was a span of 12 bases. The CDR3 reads CASRWREGNEQFF. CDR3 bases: TGCGCCAGCAGGTGGAGAGAGGGCAATGAGCAGTTCTTC.

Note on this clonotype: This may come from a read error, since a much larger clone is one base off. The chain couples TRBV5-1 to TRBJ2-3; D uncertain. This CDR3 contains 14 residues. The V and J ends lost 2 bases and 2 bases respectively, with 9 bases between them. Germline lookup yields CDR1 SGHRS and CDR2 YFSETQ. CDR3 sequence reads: CASSFSRPTDTQYF. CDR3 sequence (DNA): TGCGCCAGCAGCTTTTCCAGGCCCACAGATACGCAGTATTTT.

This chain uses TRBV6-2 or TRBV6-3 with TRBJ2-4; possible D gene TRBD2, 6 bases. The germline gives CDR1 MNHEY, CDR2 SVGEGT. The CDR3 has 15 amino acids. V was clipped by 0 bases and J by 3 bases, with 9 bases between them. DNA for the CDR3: TGTGCCAGCAGTTACTCCGGGGGAGGCAAAAACATTCAGTACTTC. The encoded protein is CASSYSGGGKNIQYF.

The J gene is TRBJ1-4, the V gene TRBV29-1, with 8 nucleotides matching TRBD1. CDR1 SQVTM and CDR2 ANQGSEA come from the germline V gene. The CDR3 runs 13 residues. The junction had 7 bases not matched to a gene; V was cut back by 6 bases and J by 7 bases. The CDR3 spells CSVRQGTGEKLFF. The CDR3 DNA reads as TGCAGCGTCCGACAGGGGACGGGTGAAAAACTGTTTTTT.

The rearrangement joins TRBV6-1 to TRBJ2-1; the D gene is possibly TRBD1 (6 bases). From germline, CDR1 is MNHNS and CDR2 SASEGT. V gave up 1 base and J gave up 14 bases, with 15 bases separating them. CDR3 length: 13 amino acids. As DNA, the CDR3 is TGTGCCAGCAGTGAAGATGGACAGCACGTAGAGTTCTTC. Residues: CASSEDGQHVEFF.

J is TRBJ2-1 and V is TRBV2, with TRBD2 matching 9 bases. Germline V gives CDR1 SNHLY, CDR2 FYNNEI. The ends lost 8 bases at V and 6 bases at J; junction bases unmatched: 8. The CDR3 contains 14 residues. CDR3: CASGTSGGSNEQFF. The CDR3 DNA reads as TGTGCCAGCGGGACGAGCGGGGGGAGCAATGAGCAGTTCTTC. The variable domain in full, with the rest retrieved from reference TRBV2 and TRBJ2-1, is EPEVTQTPSHQVTQMGQEVILRCVPISNHLYFYWYRQILGQKVEFLVSFYNNEISEKSEIFDDQFSVERPDGSNFTLKIRSTKLEDSAMYFCASGTSGGSNEQFFGPGTRLTVL.

DNA for the CDR3: TGTGCCAGCAGTTATCACGACAGCTACGAGCAGTACTTC. Translated, it gives CASSYHDSYEQYF. V gene TRBV6-5 combines with J gene TRBJ2-7, with D possibly being TRBD1 (5 bases). The V end was cut by 3 bases, the J end by 3 bases, with 9 bases between. The germline CDR1 and CDR2 sequences are MNHEY and SVGAGI. The CDR3 spans 13 residues.

CDR3 amino acids: CASSWGLKNTGELFF. In nucleotides, the CDR3 is TGTGCCAGCAGCTGGGGACTTAAGAACACCGGGGAGCTGTTTTTT. V and J are TRBV7-2 and TRBJ2-2, with a tentative D call TRBD2 (6 bases). The germline V gene has CDR1 SGHTA and CDR2 FQGNSA. V was cut by 4 bases and J by 1 base, with 10 bases left in between. This CDR3 region has 15 residues.

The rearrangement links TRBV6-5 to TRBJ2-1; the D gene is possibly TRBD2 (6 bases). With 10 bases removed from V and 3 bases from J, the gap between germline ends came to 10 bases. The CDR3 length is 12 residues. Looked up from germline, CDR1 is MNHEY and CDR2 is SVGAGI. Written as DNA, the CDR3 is TGTGCCACCACGGGACTCTACAATGAGCAGTTCTTC. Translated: CATTGLYNEQFF.

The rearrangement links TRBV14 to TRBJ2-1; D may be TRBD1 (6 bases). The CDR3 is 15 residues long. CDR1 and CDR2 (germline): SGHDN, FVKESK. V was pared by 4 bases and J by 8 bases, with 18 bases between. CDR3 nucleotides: TGTGCCAGCAGCCTATTGCAGGGGTGGAAAGATGAGCAGTTCTTC. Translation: CASSLLQGWKDEQFF.

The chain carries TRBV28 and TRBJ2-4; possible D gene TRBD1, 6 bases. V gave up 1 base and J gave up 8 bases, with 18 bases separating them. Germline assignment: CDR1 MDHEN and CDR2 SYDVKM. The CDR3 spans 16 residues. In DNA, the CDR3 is TGTGCCAGCAGTTTATTAGGTAACAGGGCGAGGGACATTCAGTACTTC. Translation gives CASSLLGNRARDIQYF.

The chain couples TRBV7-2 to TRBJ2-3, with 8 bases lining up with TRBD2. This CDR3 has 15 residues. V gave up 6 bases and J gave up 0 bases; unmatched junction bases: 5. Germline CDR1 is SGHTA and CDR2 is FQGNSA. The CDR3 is CASSQTSASTDTQYF. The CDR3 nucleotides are TGTGCCAGCAGTCAGACTAGCGCTAGCACAGATACGCAGTATTTT. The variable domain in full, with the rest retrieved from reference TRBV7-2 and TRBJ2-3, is GAGVSQSPSNKVTEKGKDVELRCDPISGHTALYWYRQSLGQGLEFLIYFQGNSAPDKSGLPSDRFSAERTGGSVSTLTIQRTQQEDSAVYLCASSQTSASTDTQYFGPGTRLTVL.

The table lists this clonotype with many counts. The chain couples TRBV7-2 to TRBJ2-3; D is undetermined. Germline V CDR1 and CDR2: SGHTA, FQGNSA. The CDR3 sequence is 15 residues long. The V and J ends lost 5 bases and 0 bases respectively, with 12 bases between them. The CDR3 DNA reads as TGTGCCAGCAGCCCTGATTACCTTAGCACAGATACGCAGTATTTT. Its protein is CASSPDYLSTDTQYF.

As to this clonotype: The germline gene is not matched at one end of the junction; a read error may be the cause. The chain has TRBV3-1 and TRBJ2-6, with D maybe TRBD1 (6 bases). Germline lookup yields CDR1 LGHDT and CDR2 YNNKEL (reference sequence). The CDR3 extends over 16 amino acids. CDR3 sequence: CASSLTGISGANVPTF. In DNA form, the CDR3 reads TGTGCCAGCAGTCTTACAGGGATCTCTGGGGCCAACGTCCCGACTTTC.

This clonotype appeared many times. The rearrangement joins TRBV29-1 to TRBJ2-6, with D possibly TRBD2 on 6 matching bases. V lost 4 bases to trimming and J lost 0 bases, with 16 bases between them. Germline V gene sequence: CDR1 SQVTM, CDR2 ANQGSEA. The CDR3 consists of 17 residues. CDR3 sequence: CSVGIGREYSGANVLTF. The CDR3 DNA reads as TGCAGCGTTGGGATCGGGCGGGAATACTCTGGGGCCAACGTCCTGACTTTC.